These T cell receptor beta chains were read from a single sample in a study of blood T cells in healthy people across ages. TCRdb ran MiXCR on the 5' RACE reads and lists one entry per CDR3 protein. The table includes about 1.8 million distinct CDR3 sequences, about 50% detected once. Source material: blood. Receptors were obtained from a woman between 40 and 55 years old in good health. Each CDR3 is given with its conserved first and last residue. The order of the fields is J gene, clone size, V gene, D gene, CDR3 DNA, CDR3 protein. D genes are given only for firm matches. A clone size is listed for some rows: how often the clone was seen (once, few, many), or a class if it is expanded.

J: TRBJ2-5; size: -; V: TRBV11-2; D: -; DNA: TGTGCCAGCAGCTCGCGAGACTGGTACCAAGAGACCCAGTACTTC; CDR3: CASSSRDWYQETQYF
J: TRBJ2-1; size: few; V: TRBV4-2; D: -; DNA: TGTGCCAGCAGCCAAGGTACCGATGAGCAGTTCTTC; CDR3: CASSQGTDEQFF
J: TRBJ1-2; size: -; V: TRBV2; D: TRBD1; DNA: TGTGCCAGCAGTGGCAGGAGATTCACACCTCAGGGGGATGGCTACACCTTC; CDR3: CASSGRRFTPQGDGYTF
J: TRBJ2-3; size: -; V: TRBV6-5; D: -; DNA: TGTGCCAGCAGTTCATCCCGACTAGTCAGCACAGATACGCAGTATTTT; CDR3: CASSSSRLVSTDTQYF
J: TRBJ2-5; size: -; V: TRBV20-1; D: TRBD2; DNA: TGCAGTGCCCCACTAGCGGGCGGAGGTTTGCGAGAGACCCAGTACTTC; CDR3: CSAPLAGGGLRETQYF
J: TRBJ2-7; size: -; V: TRBV11-2; D: -; DNA: TGTGCCAGCAGCTTAGAGGGACGGGGGTGGTCCTACGAGCAGTACTTC; CDR3: CASSLEGRGWSYEQYF
J: TRBJ2-2; size: -; V: TRBV7-2; D: TRBD1; DNA: TGTGCCAGCAGCCGGACAGGGGAGAACACCGGGGAGCTGTTTTTT; CDR3: CASSRTGENTGELFF
J: TRBJ1-2; size: once; V: TRBV10-3; D: -; DNA: TGTGCCATCAAGGGTCAGGGTCCTGCCTATGGCTACACCTTC; CDR3: CAIKGQGPAYGYTF
J: TRBJ2-7; size: many; V: TRBV28; D: TRBD1; DNA: TGTGCCAGCAGTTTCTCCGGGACAGGGGCCTACGAGCAGTACTTC; CDR3: CASSFSGTGAYEQYF
J: TRBJ1-2; size: -; V: TRBV11-2; D: TRBD1; DNA: TGTGCCAGCAGCTTAGCCCACAGGGGCGTCGGCTACACCTTC; CDR3: CASSLAHRGVGYTF
J: TRBJ2-5; size: few; V: TRBV9; D: TRBD1; DNA: TGTGCCAGCAGCGTAGAGGACAGGGGGCGTCGGGAGACCCAGTACTTC; CDR3: CASSVEDRGRRETQYF
J: TRBJ2-1; size: few; V: TRBV12-3/TRBV12-4; D: TRBD2; DNA: TGTGCCAGCAGTGTGATTAGGACTAGCGGGGTCCGGGATGAGCAGTTCTTC; CDR3: CASSVIRTSGVRDEQFF
J: TRBJ2-1; size: few; V: TRBV6-5; D: TRBD2; DNA: TGTGCCAGCAGTTACCCAACTAGCGGGGGTAATGAGCAGTTCTTC; CDR3: CASSYPTSGGNEQFF
J: TRBJ2-7; size: -; V: TRBV4-2; D: TRBD1; DNA: TGTGCCAGCAGCCAAGAGGACAGGGGGCAGTCAGACGAGCAGTACTTC; CDR3: CASSQEDRGQSDEQYF
J: TRBJ1-5; size: -; V: TRBV7-2; D: -; DNA: TGTGCCAGCAGCCGCGCGAGCGGGCCCCAGCATTTT; CDR3: CASSRASGPQHF
J: TRBJ2-1; size: few; V: TRBV19; D: TRBD2; DNA: TGTGCCAGTAGTACCCTATCTCTGGGACTAGCGGGGGCCCACACCTCGAATGAGCAGTTCTTC; CDR3: CASSTLSLGLAGAHTSNEQFF
J: TRBJ2-7; size: -; V: TRBV29-1; D: -; DNA: TGCAGCGTTGGGGGAGGACAGGCCAGCTCCTACGAGCAGTACTTC; CDR3: CSVGGGQASSYEQYF
J: TRBJ2-7; size: -; V: TRBV6-1; D: TRBD1; DNA: TGTGCCAGCAGCGAGGGACAGACAGGGTCTAACGAGCAGTACTTC; CDR3: CASSEGQTGSNEQYF
J: TRBJ2-3; size: -; V: TRBV6-2/TRBV6-3; D: -; DNA: TGTGCCAGCAGGAAAACAGGGAAGGTAACAGATACGCAGTATTTT; CDR3: CASRKTGKVTDTQYF
J: TRBJ2-3; size: -; V: TRBV24-1; D: TRBD1; DNA: TGTGCCACCAGTGATCAACCGGGACAGGGGCCGGATACGCAGTATTTT; CDR3: CATSDQPGQGPDTQYF
J: TRBJ2-7; size: -; V: TRBV4-1; D: TRBD1; DNA: TGCGCCAGCAGCCAGGGACAGTGGCGCAGCCACGAGCAGTACTTC; CDR3: CASSQGQWRSHEQYF
J: TRBJ1-2; size: -; V: TRBV28; D: -; DNA: TGTGCCAGCAGTTTCCCCCCGCGGACAAACCTTAACTATGGCTACACCTTC; CDR3: CASSFPPRTNLNYGYTF
J: TRBJ2-1; size: -; V: TRBV5-1; D: TRBD1; DNA: TGCGCCAGCAGCTTGGCACAGGGGGTCCTCAATGAGCAGTTCTTC; CDR3: CASSLAQGVLNEQFF
J: TRBJ2-7; size: -; V: TRBV28; D: TRBD1; DNA: TGTGCCAGCAGAAACTCCGGGACAGGGAAGGACGAGCAGTACTTC; CDR3: CASRNSGTGKDEQYF
J: TRBJ1-2; size: once; V: TRBV6-1; D: -; DNA: TGTGCCAGCAGTGGAACGAAGGACATGCCTAACTATGGCTACACCTTC; CDR3: CASSGTKDMPNYGYTF
J: TRBJ2-1; size: -; V: TRBV7-6; D: -; DNA: TGTGCCAGCAGTCATTCTGGAGGACAGCCCTACAAGGAGCAGTTCTTC; CDR3: CASSHSGGQPYKEQFF
J: TRBJ2-1; size: -; V: TRBV6-2/TRBV6-3; D: -; DNA: TGTGCCAGCAGTTACCCCGGTGTTGGGAGCTCCTACAATGAGCAGTTCTTC; CDR3: CASSYPGVGSSYNEQFF
J: TRBJ2-1; size: few; V: TRBV11-2; D: -; DNA: TGTGCCAGCAGCTTGGGGTATAGCCTGAATGAGCAGTTCTTC; CDR3: CASSLGYSLNEQFF
J: TRBJ1-4; size: -; V: TRBV12-3/TRBV12-4; D: TRBD1; DNA: TGTGCCAGCAGGGGACAGGAGGAAAAACTGTTTTTT; CDR3: CASRGQEEKLFF
J: TRBJ2-7; size: -; V: TRBV6-6; D: -; DNA: TGTGCCAGCAGTGGGACAAACACCTACGAGCAGTACTTC; CDR3: CASSGTNTYEQYF
J: TRBJ1-1; size: -; V: TRBV6-5; D: -; DNA: TGTGCCAGCAGTGACGAGGGGCTCACTGAAGCTTTCTTT; CDR3: CASSDEGLTEAFF
J: TRBJ1-4; size: -; V: TRBV6-2/TRBV6-3; D: TRBD1; DNA: TGTGCCAGCAGTTACGAAGACAGGGGAAATGAAAAACTGTTTTTT; CDR3: CASSYEDRGNEKLFF
J: TRBJ2-5; size: -; V: TRBV20-1; D: TRBD1; DNA: TGCAGTGCTAGTGAGAGCAGGGGGCAAGAGACCCAGTACTTC; CDR3: CSASESRGQETQYF
J: TRBJ2-5; size: few; V: TRBV20-1; D: -; DNA: TGCAGTGCCCTCTCCTCGTGGGAGACCCAGTACTTC; CDR3: CSALSSWETQYF
J: TRBJ1-1; size: -; V: TRBV9; D: -; DNA: TGTGCCAGCAGCCCGCAGGAAGTTATGAACACTGAAGCTTTCTTT; CDR3: CASSPQEVMNTEAFF
J: TRBJ1-2; size: few; V: TRBV29-1; D: -; DNA: TGCAGCGTTGAAGGCCCCCCTGAACAGGGACCAGCTTATGGCTATGGCTACACCTTC; CDR3: CSVEGPPEQGPAYGYGYTF
J: TRBJ1-2; size: -; V: TRBV9; D: -; DNA: TGTGCCAGCAGCATTAGAGGTCCGGCTAGCGGCTACACCTTC; CDR3: CASSIRGPASGYTF
J: TRBJ1-2; size: -; V: TRBV2; D: -; DNA: TGTGCCAGCAGTGAAACACCGGGAACAGGGAGGAGGTATGGCTACACCTTC; CDR3: CASSETPGTGRRYGYTF